Below, 17 T cell receptor beta chains from the same sample are listed, as sequenced in a study of T cell repertoires in cytomegalovirus infection. The antigens of these receptors remain unknown. Via MiXCR, TCRdb re-called the reads, giving one row per CDR3 protein. The repertoire holds approximately 1,000,000 distinct CDR3 sequences, with about 33% as singletons. The sample in question was cultured CD8+ T cells from PBMCs, obtained from culture after CMV antigen stimulation. These receptors were obtained from a human donor in good health (CMV status not recorded). Some clones in this sample may be carry-over from other donors' samples.

This clonotype has just a few counts. The V gene is TRBV3-1, the J gene TRBJ2-3, with TRBD2 identical over 9 bases. This CDR3 has 16 amino acids. J was trimmed by 2 bases and V by 5 bases; bases with no gene match: 8. Germline assignment: CDR1 LGHDT and CDR2 YNNKEL (reference sequence). CDR3 sequence: CASSSPTSGYTDTQYF. CDR3 sequence (DNA): TGTGCCAGCAGCTCGCCGACTAGCGGATACACAGATACGCAGTATTTT.

This chain uses TRBV4-1 with TRBJ2-5; 10 positions agree with TRBD2. CDR1 and CDR2 (germline): MGHRA, YSYEKL. With 6 bases clipped from V and 10 bases from J, the junction kept 11 bases outside the gene matches. The CDR3 loop spans 14 amino acids. The CDR3 region has the DNA TGCGCCAGCAGACCGCTAGCGGGGGAACGAGACCAGTACTTC. It encodes CASRPLAGERDQYF.

This rearrangement joins TRBV25-1 to TRBJ1-4, with no clear D. The CDR3 totals 13 residues. Looked up from germline, CDR1 is MGHDK and CDR2 is SYGVNS. Trimming pared 1 base from V and 7 bases from J, leaving 7 bases between. CDR3 amino acids: CASSEFNSEKLFF. The CDR3, as DNA: TGTGCCAGCAGTGAATTTAACAGTGAAAAACTGTTTTTT.

This clonotype was observed a few times. The chain links TRBV28 to TRBJ1-5; no reliable D call. CDR1 is MDHEN and CDR2 is SYDVKM in the germline V gene. V lost 5 bases and J 4 bases, leaving 12 bases between the germline ends. This CDR3 is 14 amino acids long. The CDR3, as DNA: TGTGCCAGCAGTGCGACGCCGGGAAATCAGCCCCAGCATTTT. It encodes CASSATPGNQPQHF. The whole variable domain, filled in from reference TRBV28 and TRBJ1-5, reads DVKVTQSSRYLVKRTGEKVFLECVQDMDHENMFWYRQDPGLGLRLIYFSYDVKMKEKGDIPEGYSVSREKKERFSLILESASTNQTSMYLCASSATPGNQPQHFGDGTRLSIL.

This clonotype has more than one count but fewer than ten. This chain links TRBV9 with TRBJ2-3, with 7 bases aligning to TRBD1. The germline gives CDR1 SGDLS, CDR2 YYNGEE. V dropped 3 bases and J dropped 4; count of bases not matched to a gene: 11. This CDR3 is built from 16 residues. For the CDR3, the DNA is TGTGCCAGCAGCGATAACAGGGGAGAAGGGGCAGATACGCAGTATTTT. Protein sequence: CASSDNRGEGADTQYF.

This clonotype was counted between two and nine times. The chain's CDR3 is CASSLGLGKYGYTF. The CDR3 bases are TGTGCCAGCAGCTTAGGGTTAGGGAAGTATGGCTACACCTTC. The chain recombines TRBV7-9 with TRBJ1-2; no clear D gene. The CDR3 is 14 residues long. V was shortened by 1 base and J by 5 bases, with 11 bases between the two germline ends. The V gene's germline CDR1 is SEHNR and CDR2 FQNEAQ (reference sequence). Variable domain in full (rest from reference TRBV7-9 and TRBJ1-2): DTGVSQNPRHKITKRGQNVTFRCDPISEHNRLYWYRQTLGQGPEFLTYFQNEAQLEKSRLLSDRFSAERPKGSFSTLEIQRTEQGDSAMYLCASSLGLGKYGYTFGSGTRLTVV.

The chain links TRBV7-6 to TRBJ2-5; tentatively, D is TRBD1 or TRBD2 (5 bases each). CDR1 is SGHVS, CDR2 FNYEAQ, per germline. This CDR3 is built from 14 residues. V shed 6 bases and J shed 6 bases, with 17 bases lying between them. CDR3 protein: CASSPLAGLKTQYF. CDR3 in DNA: TGTGCCAGCAGTCCCCTAGCAGGGTTGAAGACCCAGTACTTC.

The chain couples TRBV20-1 to TRBJ2-7, with 7 bases aligning to TRBD1. CDR1 DFQATT and CDR2 SNEGSKA come from the germline V gene (reference sequence). Trimming at V came to 5 bases and at J to 2 bases, leaving 9 bases not matched to a gene. The CDR3 runs 14 residues. CDR3 amino acids: CSALTRDSAYEQYF. In DNA form, the CDR3 reads TGCAGTGCTCTAACCCGGGACAGTGCCTACGAGCAGTACTTC.

This sequence joins TRBV2 and TRBJ1-2, with TRBD1 matching over 8 bases. This CDR3 has 11 residues. With V trimmed by 10 bases and J by 6 bases, 4 bases remained unmatched. Germline CDR1 SNHLY, CDR2 FYNNEI. CDR3 nucleotides: TGTGCCACCAGGACAGGGCATGGCTACACCTTC. Translated: CATRTGHGYTF.

This clonotype was observed a handful of times. This chain joins TRBV5-5 and TRBJ2-1; D not certain. CDR3 length equals 13 residues. The V gene's germline CDR1 is SGHKS and CDR2 YYEKEE (reference sequence). Trimming removed 4 bases at V and 6 bases at J, with 11 bases between. The DNA for the CDR3 is TGTGCCAGCAGCCCGAGCTCAGTCAATGAGCAGTTCTTC. Translation gives CASSPSSVNEQFF. The full variable domain, with the rest looked up from reference TRBV5-5 and TRBJ2-1, is DAGVTQSPTHLIKTRGQQVTLRCSPISGHKSVSWYQQVLGQGPQFIFQYYEKEERGRGNFPDRFSARQFPNYSSELNVNALLLGDSALYLCASSPSSVNEQFFGPGTRLTVL.

This chain connects TRBV6-2 or TRBV6-3 to TRBJ2-7; a weak D match, TRBD1 (6 bases). Germline loops: CDR1 MNHEY, CDR2 SVGEGT. The length of the CDR3 is 16 residues. Trimming took 6 bases from V and 2 from J, leaving 20 bases between them. The CDR3 region is CASRHGYREKAYEQYF. Here the CDR3 DNA reads TGTGCCAGCAGGCATGGATACAGGGAGAAAGCCTACGAGCAGTACTTC.

This clonotype showed up many times. CDR3 in DNA: TGTGCCAGCAGCGATACCCCCGGGGGGGGCTATGGCTACACCTTC. This gives the protein CASSDTPGGGYGYTF. The chain employs TRBV7-2 and TRBJ1-2; D is perhaps TRBD1 (5 bases). This CDR3 comprises 15 residues. Trimming shortened V by 5 bases and J by 4 bases, and 17 bases separated the two germline ends. CDR1 SGHTA and CDR2 FQGNSA come from the germline V gene.

The chain couples TRBV7-9 to TRBJ2-3; D might be TRBD1 (5 bases). With 1 base removed from V and 2 bases from J, the gap between germline ends came to 10 bases. In germline, CDR1 is SEHNR, CDR2 FQNEAQ (reference sequence). The CDR3 loop spans 15 amino acids. In DNA form, the CDR3 reads TGTGCCAGCAGCTTAGAAGGGGTTCACACAGATACGCAGTATTTT. It yields the protein CASSLEGVHTDTQYF.

This clonotype was seen more than once but under ten times. V is TRBV15 and J is TRBJ2-7, with 9 bases aligning to TRBD1. The CDR3 extends over 15 amino acids. Per the germline V gene, CDR1 is LNHNV and CDR2 is YYDKDF (reference sequence). V shed 3 bases and J 1 base; nucleotides not matched to a gene: 4. The CDR3 is CATSRTGTGSYEQYV. In DNA, the CDR3 is TGTGCCACCAGCAGGACCGGGACAGGGTCCTACGAGCAGTACGTC.

This clonotype was found many times. V is TRBV11-2 and J is TRBJ2-2; the match to TRBD2 covers 11 bases. The CDR3 length is 16 residues. J was trimmed by 7 bases and V by 2 bases; bases with no gene match: 6. Per germline, CDR1 SGHAT and CDR2 FQNNGV. The CDR3 spells CASSLWPSGGLGELFF. In DNA, the CDR3 is TGTGCCAGCAGCTTATGGCCTAGCGGGGGGCTCGGGGAGCTGTTTTTT.

This clonotype came up many times. The CDR3 region has the DNA TGTGCCAGCAGCCATAGCGGGGTTTACAATGAGCAGTTCTTC. Amino acids: CASSHSGVYNEQFF. V is TRBV7-2 and J is TRBJ2-1, with 8 bases matching TRBD2. The V segment lost 5 bases and the J segment 4 bases; nucleotides outside the gene matches: 4. Germline values: CDR1 SGHTA, CDR2 FQGNSA. The CDR3 spans 14 residues. The whole variable domain, remainder taken from reference TRBV7-2 and TRBJ2-1, is GAGVSQSPSNKVTEKGKDVELRCDPISGHTALYWYRQSLGQGLEFLIYFQGNSAPDKSGLPSDRFSAERTGGSVSTLTIQRTQQEDSAVYLCASSHSGVYNEQFFGPGTRLTVL.

The sample holds a few counts of this clonotype. This chain connects TRBV7-9 to TRBJ2-7; perhaps TRBD1 as D (6 bases). Per the germline V gene, CDR1 is SEHNR and CDR2 is FQNEAQ (reference sequence). V lost 5 bases and J lost 0, with 20 bases in between. The CDR3 has 17 residues. The CDR3 here is CASSITQDSLSSYEQYV. CDR3 nucleotide sequence: TGTGCCAGCAGCATTACCCAGGACAGTTTAAGCTCCTACGAGCAGTACGTC.